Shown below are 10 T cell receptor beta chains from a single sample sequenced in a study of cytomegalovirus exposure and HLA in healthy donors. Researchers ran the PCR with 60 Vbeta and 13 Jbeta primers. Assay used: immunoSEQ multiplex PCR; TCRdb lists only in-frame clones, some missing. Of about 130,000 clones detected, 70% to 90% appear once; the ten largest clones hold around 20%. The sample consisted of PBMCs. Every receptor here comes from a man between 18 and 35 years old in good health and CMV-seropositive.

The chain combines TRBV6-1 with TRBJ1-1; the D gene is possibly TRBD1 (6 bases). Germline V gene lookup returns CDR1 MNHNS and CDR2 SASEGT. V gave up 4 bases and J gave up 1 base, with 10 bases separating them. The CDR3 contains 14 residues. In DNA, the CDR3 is TGTGCCAGCAGTGCAGGGGAATCGAACACTGAAGCTTTCTTT. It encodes CASSAGESNTEAFF.

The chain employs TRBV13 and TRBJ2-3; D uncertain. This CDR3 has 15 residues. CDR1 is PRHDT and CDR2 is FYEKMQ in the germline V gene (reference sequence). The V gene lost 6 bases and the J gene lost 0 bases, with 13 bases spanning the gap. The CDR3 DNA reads TGTGCCAGCAGTTTGCGGAGAAGGAGCACAGATACGCAGTATTTT. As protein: CASSLRRRSTDTQYF. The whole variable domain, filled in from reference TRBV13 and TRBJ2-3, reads AAGVIQSPRHLIKEKRETATLKCYPIPRHDTVYWYQQGPGQDPQFLISFYEKMQSDKGSIPDRFSAQQFSDYHSELNMSSLELGDSALYFCASSLRRRSTDTQYFGPGTRLTVL.

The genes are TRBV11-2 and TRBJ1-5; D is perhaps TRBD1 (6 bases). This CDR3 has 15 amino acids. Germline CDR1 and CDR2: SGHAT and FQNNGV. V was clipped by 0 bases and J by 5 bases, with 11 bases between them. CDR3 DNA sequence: TGTGCCAGCAGCTTAGATCCAGGGGTCTATCAGCCCCAGCATTTT. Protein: CASSLDPGVYQPQHF. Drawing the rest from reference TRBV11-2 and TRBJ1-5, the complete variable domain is EAGVAQSPRYKIIEKRQSVAFWCNPISGHATLYWYQQILGQGPKLLIQFQNNGVVDDSQLPKDRFSAERLKGVDSTLKIQPAKLEDSAVYLCASSLDPGVYQPQHFGDGTRLSIL.

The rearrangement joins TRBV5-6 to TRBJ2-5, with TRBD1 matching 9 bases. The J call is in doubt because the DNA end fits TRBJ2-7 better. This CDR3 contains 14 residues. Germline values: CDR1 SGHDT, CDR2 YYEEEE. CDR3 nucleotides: TGTGCCAGCAGCTTCGGGACAGGGCTCTACGAGCAGTACTTC. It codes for CASSFGTGLYEQYF.

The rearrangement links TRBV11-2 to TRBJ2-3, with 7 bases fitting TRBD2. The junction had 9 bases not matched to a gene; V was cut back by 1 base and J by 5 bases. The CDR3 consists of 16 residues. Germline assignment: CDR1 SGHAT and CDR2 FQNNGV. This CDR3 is CASSLGASGGQDTQYF. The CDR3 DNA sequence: TGTGCCAGCAGCTTAGGAGCTAGCGGAGGTCAAGATACGCAGTATTTT.

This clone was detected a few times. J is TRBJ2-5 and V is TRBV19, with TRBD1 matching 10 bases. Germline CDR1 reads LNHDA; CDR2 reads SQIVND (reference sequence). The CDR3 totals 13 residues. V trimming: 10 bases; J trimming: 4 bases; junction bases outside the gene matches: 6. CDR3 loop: CATGTGEIETQYF. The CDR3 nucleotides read TGTGCCACCGGGACAGGGGAAATAGAGACCCAGTACTTC. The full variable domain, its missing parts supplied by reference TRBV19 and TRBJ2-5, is DGGITQSPKYLFRKEGQNVTLSCEQNLNHDAMYWYRQDPGQGLRLIYYSQIVNDFQKGDIAEGYSVSREKKESFPLTVTSAQKNPTAFYLCATGTGEIETQYFGPGTRLLVL.

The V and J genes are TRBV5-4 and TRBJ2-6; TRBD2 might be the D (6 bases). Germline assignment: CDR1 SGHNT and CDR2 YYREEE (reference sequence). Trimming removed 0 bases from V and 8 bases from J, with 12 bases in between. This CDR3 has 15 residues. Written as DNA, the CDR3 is TGTGCCAGCAGCTTGGCGGAGGGATGGCCCAACGTCCTGACTTTC. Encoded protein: CASSLAEGWPNVLTF.

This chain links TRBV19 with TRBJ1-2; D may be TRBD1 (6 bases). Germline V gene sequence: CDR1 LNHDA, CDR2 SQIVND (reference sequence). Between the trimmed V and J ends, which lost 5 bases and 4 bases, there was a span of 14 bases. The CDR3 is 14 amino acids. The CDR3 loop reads CASSLDRPIYGYTF. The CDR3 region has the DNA TGTGCCAGTAGTCTGGACAGACCAATCTATGGCTACACCTTC.

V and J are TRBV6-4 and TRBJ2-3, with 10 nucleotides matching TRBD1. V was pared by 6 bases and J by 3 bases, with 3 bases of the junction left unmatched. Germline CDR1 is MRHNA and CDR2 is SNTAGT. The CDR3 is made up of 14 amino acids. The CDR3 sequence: CASSGQGETDTQYF. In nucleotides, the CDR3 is TGTGCCAGCAGCGGACAGGGGGAGACAGATACGCAGTATTTT.

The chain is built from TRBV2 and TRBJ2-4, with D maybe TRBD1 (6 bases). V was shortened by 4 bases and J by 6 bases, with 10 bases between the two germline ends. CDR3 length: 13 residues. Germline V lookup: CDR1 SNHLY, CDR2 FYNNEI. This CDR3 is CASSVTGSNIQYF. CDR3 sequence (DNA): TGTGCCAGCAGTGTTACAGGGTCAAACATTCAGTACTTC.